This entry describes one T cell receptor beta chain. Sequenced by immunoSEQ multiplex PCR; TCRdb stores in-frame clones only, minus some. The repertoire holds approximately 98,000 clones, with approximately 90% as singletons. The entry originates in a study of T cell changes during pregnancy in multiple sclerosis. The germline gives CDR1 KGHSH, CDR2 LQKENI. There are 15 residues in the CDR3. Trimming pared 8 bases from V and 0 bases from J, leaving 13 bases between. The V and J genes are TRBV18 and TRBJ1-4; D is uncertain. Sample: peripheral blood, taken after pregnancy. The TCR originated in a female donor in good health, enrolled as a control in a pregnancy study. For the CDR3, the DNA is TGTGCCAGCACCCTTTCTACAGCAACTAATGAAAAACTGTTTTTT. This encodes CASTLSTATNEKLFF.